What follows is one T cell receptor beta chain and its context. What it recognizes is unknown. The junction departs from germline at one end; a sequencing error may be responsible. The data are from a study of siplizumab effects on memory and regulatory T cells. The method was immunoSEQ multiplex PCR; TCRdb's version includes in-frame clones alone and lacks a portion of them. The sample lists 45,000 to 50,000 clones; more than 75% were seen once. Findings and limits, study-wide: Only a minority of proliferating CD4+ or CD8+ clones had an assignable naive or memory phenotype, with roughly 75-97% lacking one.

Germline V gene lookup returns CDR1 SGHAT and CDR2 FQNNGV. The CDR3 is 12 residues long. The V call is TRBV11-2, the J call TRBJ2-7; D gene uncertain. Sequenced sample: naive CD8+ T cells sorted from blood. This receptor was obtained from a human donor in good health. The chain's CDR3 is CTSSLDHYEQYF. In DNA form, the CDR3 reads TGTACCAGCAGCTTAGATCATTACGAGCAGTACTTC.